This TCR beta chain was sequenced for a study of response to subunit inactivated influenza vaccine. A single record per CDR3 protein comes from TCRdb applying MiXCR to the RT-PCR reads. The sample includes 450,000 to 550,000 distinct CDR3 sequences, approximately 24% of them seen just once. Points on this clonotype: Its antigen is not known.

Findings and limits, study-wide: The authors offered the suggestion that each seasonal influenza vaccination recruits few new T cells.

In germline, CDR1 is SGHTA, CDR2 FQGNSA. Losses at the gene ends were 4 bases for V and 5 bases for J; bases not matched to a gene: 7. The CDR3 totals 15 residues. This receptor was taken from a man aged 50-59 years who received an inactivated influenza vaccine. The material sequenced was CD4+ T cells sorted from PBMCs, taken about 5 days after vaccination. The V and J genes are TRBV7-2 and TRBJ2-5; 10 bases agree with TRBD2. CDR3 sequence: CASSSQRGGLETQYF. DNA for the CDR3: TGTGCCAGCAGCTCGCAGCGGGGGGGCCTGGAGACCCAGTACTTC.